Listed here are 2 T cell receptor beta chains from one sample, sequenced in a study of blood T cell repertoires in COVID-19. Profiling relied on immunoSEQ multiplex PCR, and the TCRdb table lists in-frame clones only, not all of them. The sample gives roughly 150,000 clones, about three quarters of which show up once; about 7.8% is in the top ten. Input material: peripheral blood. The receptors shown here come from a man between 60 and 75 years old with acute or convalescent COVID-19.

This chain links TRBV3-1 (or the pseudogene TRBV3-2) with TRBJ2-5; D gene ambiguous. CDR3 length equals 15 residues. V lost 0 bases to trimming and J lost 5 bases, with 13 bases between them. Per the germline V gene, CDR1 is LGHDT and CDR2 is YNNKEL (reference sequence). The CDR3 is CASSQEAIAVETQYF. For the CDR3, the DNA is TGTGCCAGCAGCCAAGAGGCAATAGCCGTTGAGACCCAGTACTTC.

CDR3 sequence reads: CASSLDPSPTQYF. The DNA of the CDR3 is TGTGCCAGCAGCTTAGATCCTAGTCCCACGCAGTATTTT. The rearrangement links TRBV11-3 to TRBJ2-3; D unclear. The germline V gene has CDR1 SGHNT and CDR2 YENEEA. CDR3 length equals 13 residues. The germline V and J ends were trimmed by 0 bases and 9 bases, with 10 bases remaining between them.